The 15 T cell receptor beta chains reported below all come from one sample, sequenced in a study of T cells after yellow fever vaccination. In TCRdb, the 5' RACE reads were re-called with MiXCR into one record per CDR3 protein. Here the sample spans 25,000 to 40,000 distinct CDR3 sequences, 6% to 8.5% being singletons. This material consisted of PBMCs, either bulk or a sorted T-cell subset (CD4+, CD8+, memory, or dextramer-sorted; not recorded which), taken on the day of the first yellow fever vaccination. These receptors all come from a young man who received the YFV17D yellow fever vaccine.

This clonotype was picked up many times. This chain uses TRBV2 with TRBJ1-3; unclear D gene. Germline assignment: CDR1 SNHLY and CDR2 FYNNEI. V lost 4 bases, J lost 8 bases, and 15 bases lay in between. The CDR3 sequence is 14 residues long. CDR3 in DNA: TGTGCCAGCAGTGCGTGGCTCCGGTCTGACACCATATATTTT. Protein: CASSAWLRSDTIYF.

This clonotype turned up a few times. The V call is TRBV19, the J call TRBJ2-7; TRBD1 aligns across 7 bases. Looked up from germline, CDR1 is LNHDA and CDR2 is SQIVND (reference sequence). This CDR3 is 16 amino acids long. V lost 0 bases, J lost 0 bases, and 5 bases stayed unmatched. This CDR3 reads CASSIDGTASSYEQYV. DNA of the CDR3: TGTGCCAGTAGTATAGATGGGACAGCTTCCTCCTACGAGCAGTACGTC.

This clonotype was seen many times. The chain carries TRBV12-3 or TRBV12-4 and TRBJ1-2; D gene ambiguous. There are 14 residues in the CDR3. V lost 3 bases and J 0 bases, leaving 8 bases between the germline ends. Here the CDR3 reads CASSLASANYGYTF. The DNA of the CDR3 is TGTGCCAGCAGTTTGGCTTCGGCTAACTATGGCTACACCTTC.

This clonotype has a handful of counts. V is TRBV10-3 and J is TRBJ2-7, with a possible D match to TRBD1 (5 bases). CDR1 and CDR2 (germline): ENHRY, SYGVKD. The CDR3 runs to 15 residues. CDR3: CPPEAISEGVGEQYV. The CDR3 DNA follows: TGCCCCCCAGAAGCCATCAGTGAAGGGGTTGGCGAGCAGTACGTC.

This clonotype is medium-sized (0.01 to 0.1%) within its sample. The J gene is TRBJ1-1, the V gene TRBV12-3 or TRBV12-4; D call uncertain. V gave up 6 bases and J gave up 4 bases, with 3 bases separating them. There are 10 residues in the CDR3. The CDR3 here is CASRGTEAFF. Here the CDR3 DNA reads TGTGCCAGCAGGGGCACTGAAGCTTTCTTT.

The chain joins TRBV5-1 to TRBJ1-3; D call uncertain. The germline gives CDR1 SGHRS, CDR2 YFSETQ. The V end lost 0 bases, the J end lost 0 bases, and 10 bases lay between the germline ends. The CDR3 loop spans 16 amino acids. The CDR3 spells CASSLAGGSSGNTIYF. In nucleotides, the CDR3 is TGCGCCAGCAGCTTGGCCGGAGGGAGCTCTGGAAACACCATATATTTT.

The chain recombines TRBV4-3 with TRBJ2-3; no definite D call. The V end lost 0 bases, the J end lost 0 bases, and 7 bases lay between the germline ends. Germline values: CDR1 LGHNA, CDR2 YSLEER. This CDR3 has 15 amino acids. The CDR3 loop is CASSQDPSSTDTQYF. Written as DNA, the CDR3 is TGCGCCAGCAGCCAAGATCCCTCTAGCACAGATACGCAGTATTTT.

The sample holds many counts of this clonotype. The chain employs TRBV6-6 and TRBJ2-1, with 7 nucleotides matching TRBD1. The CDR3 loop spans 11 amino acids. Trimming cost V 8 bases and J 13 bases; bases outside gene matches: 8. Germline CDR1 is MNHNY and CDR2 is SVGAGI (reference sequence). The CDR3 spells CASFTGVSQFF. For the CDR3, the DNA is TGTGCCAGCTTCACAGGGGTCTCTCAGTTCTTC.

CDR3 in amino acids: CASSYPGLTKETQYF. The CDR3 nucleotides read TGTGCCAGCAGTTACCCCGGCCTGACTAAGGAGACCCAGTACTTC. The chain couples TRBV6-5 to TRBJ2-5; D possibly corresponds to TRBD2 (5 bases). Germline CDR1 is MNHEY and CDR2 is SVGAGI. The V and J ends lost 2 bases and 5 bases respectively, with 15 bases between them. CDR3 length equals 15 residues.

This clonotype was seen ten or more times. This chain joins TRBV12-3 or TRBV12-4 and TRBJ1-1, with D unresolved. CDR3 length equals 14 residues. V was shortened by 3 bases and J by 2 bases, with 10 bases between the two germline ends. The CDR3: CASSFPGSNTEAFF. In nucleotides, the CDR3 is TGTGCCAGCAGTTTCCCGGGGAGCAACACTGAAGCTTTCTTT.

The chain combines TRBV3-1 with TRBJ2-3, with unresolved D. The CDR3 runs to 13 residues. The V gene lost 5 bases and the J gene lost 2 bases, with 8 bases spanning the gap. Germline CDR1 and CDR2: LGHDT and YNNKEL (reference sequence). In DNA, the CDR3 is TGTGCCAGCAGCTTTCTTCTCACAGATACGCAGTATTTT. It specifies CASSFLLTDTQYF.

This clonotype was counted many times. The rearrangement uses TRBV20-1 and TRBJ2-7; 7 nucleotides match TRBD2. Unmatched junction bases numbered 8, after V lost 6 bases and J lost 6 bases. The CDR3 extends over 12 amino acids. Per the germline V gene, CDR1 is DFQATT and CDR2 is SNEGSKA (reference sequence). The CDR3 DNA reads as TGCAGTGCCCTCCCCGGGGGGTCCGAGCAGTACTTC. It encodes CSALPGGSEQYF.

This clonotype was recorded many times. This chain links TRBV5-1 with TRBJ1-2; 7 nucleotides align to TRBD1. With V trimmed by 5 bases and J by 4 bases, 8 bases remained unmatched. This CDR3 is 14 amino acids long. Germline CDR1 is SGHRS and CDR2 is YFSETQ. Written as DNA, the CDR3 is TGCGCCAGCAGATTCGGACAGGACGGCTATGGCTACACCTTC. As protein: CASRFGQDGYGYTF.

DNA of the CDR3: TGCGCCAGCAGCATCGGGGGGGCGGAAGGAAATGAGCAGTTCTTC. Translation: CASSIGGAEGNEQFF. The gene calls are TRBV5-1 and TRBJ2-1, with 8 positions matching TRBD2. The CDR3 extends over 15 amino acids. The trim removed 4 bases at V and 7 bases at J, leaving 10 bases unmatched. Germline lookup yields CDR1 SGHRS and CDR2 YFSETQ.

This clonotype showed up many times. The chain employs TRBV4-1 and TRBJ1-1, with a possible D match to TRBD1 (5 bases). The CDR3 spans 13 residues. From germline, CDR1 is MGHRA and CDR2 YSYEKL. The V and J ends lost 2 bases and 3 bases respectively, with 7 bases between them. CDR3 bases: TGCGCCAGCAGCCAACAGGGACACACTGAAGCTTTCTTT. It translates to CASSQQGHTEAFF.